These T cell receptor beta chains were read from a single sample in a study of OX40 agonist ivuxolimab in advanced cancers. Here immunoSEQ multiplex PCR was the method, and the copy in TCRdb shows in-frame clones only, minus some. The sample shows around 100,000 clones, roughly nine tenths of them seen only once. Sequencing was performed on CD4+ or CD8+ T cells sorted from blood, taken in a trial of the OX40 agonist ivuxolimab. The source of these receptors is an adult with an advanced solid tumor such as melanoma, head and neck, liver or kidney cancer. The CDR3 runs from the conserved cysteine through the conserved F or W. A D gene is named only where the DNA matches it firmly.

j_gene | d_gene | v_gene | CDR3nt | CDR3aa
TRBJ2-3 | TRBD1 | TRBV5-1 | TGCGCCAGCAGCCTAAACAGGGGGGGCACAGATACGCAGTATTTT | CASSLNRGGTDTQYF
TRBJ2-3 | NA | TRBV7-3 | TGTGCCAGCAGCTTGAGCGGCACCACAGATACGCAGTATTTT | CASSLSGTTDTQYF
TRBJ1-3 | NA | TRBV6-5 | TGTGCCAGCAGGGGTTTCGGCTCTGGAAACACCATATATTTT | CASRGFGSGNTIYF
TRBJ2-7 | TRBD2 | TRBV6-5 | TGTGCCAGCAGTTGGGGACTAGCGGGAGTCGAGCAGTACTTC | CASSWGLAGVEQYF
TRBJ2-4 | NA | TRBV20-1 | TGCAGTGCCACCTTGTCCAACATTCAGTACTTC | CSATLSNIQYF
TRBJ1-6 | TRBD1 | TRBV19 | TGTGCCAGCAGTACTACAGGGGGCTCTCCTTCCTCCTATAATTCACCCCTCCACTTT | CASSTTGGSPSSYNSPLHF
TRBJ1-5 | NA | TRBV28 | TGTGCCAGCATGGGCCTACTGGTTCAGCCCCAGCATTTT | CASMGLLVQPQHF
TRBJ2-7 | TRBD2 | TRBV7-8 | TGTGCCAGCAGCTTAGAGACTAGCGGACCCTACGAGCAGTACTTC | CASSLETSGPYEQYF
TRBJ1-5 | TRBD1 | TRBV30 | TGTGCCTGGAGTGTCCCCCGAGGGACAGCTAATCAGCCCCAGCATTTT | CAWSVPRGTANQPQHF
TRBJ2-3 | TRBD1 | TRBV28 | TGTGCCAGCAGTCCACCCCCGGGACAGGGTCCAGATACGCAGTATTTT | CASSPPPGQGPDTQYF
TRBJ2-7 | TRBD2 | TRBV4-3 | TGCGCCAGCAGCCAGCTAGCGGGAGGCTCCTACGAGCAGTACTTC | CASSQLAGGSYEQYF